The TCR beta chain described here comes from a study of blood T cell repertoires in COVID-19. Study-level background: T cells, B-cell-depleted T cells, or PBMCs supplied cDNA or gDNA.

Assay: immunoSEQ multiplex PCR; the TCRdb copy retains only in-frame clones and omits some. The repertoire holds under 250,000 clones, with over 75% as singletons. The clonotype was recovered from a human donor in a cohort sampled during active COVID-19. The sequenced sample was peripheral blood.

The CDR3 DNA sequence: TGTGCCAGCAGCTCCCAACTAGAGAACACCGGGGAGCTGTTTTTT. Its translation is CASSSQLENTGELFF. The chain combines TRBV12-1 with TRBJ2-2; TRBD2 was called by the table and not checked on the DNA. TRBV12-1 is a known pseudogene. This CDR3 spans 15 amino acids.